This T cell receptor beta chain was profiled in a study of beta chain features in type 1 diabetes. As every portion of the isolated RNA was reverse transcribed, the sequencing read expressed TCRB transcripts. The study sequenced naive, central memory and regulatory T cell samples to an average of approximately 3.5 million reads. The data were produced by immunoSEQ multiplex PCR, yet TCRdb's version contains in-frame clones alone and is incomplete. The table lists some 500,000 clones, approximately 10% of them singletons, with more than 0.045% in the top ten. Germline CDR1 SGHDT, CDR2 YYEEEE. The CDR3 loop spans 15 amino acids. V lost 4 bases, J lost 2 bases, and 14 bases lay in between. This clone was detected a few times.

The TCR was taken from a young woman in good health. Source material: naive CD4+ T cells from blood. The V gene is TRBV5-6, the J gene TRBJ2-3; D perhaps matches TRBD1 (6 bases). The CDR3 sequence: CASSIGTLHTDTQYF. The CDR3 DNA follows: TGTGCCAGCAGCATAGGGACACTTCACACAGATACGCAGTATTTT.